One T cell receptor beta chain is described in this entry. This record comes from a study of technical replicates of blood from a handful of donors. Clones were read by immunoSEQ multiplex PCR, and TCRdb kept only the in-frame ones, dropping some. Of roughly 93,000 clones in the sample, 95% were seen once. This receptor was taken from a human donor in good health. Sequenced material: T cells isolated from PBMCs.

Here the CDR3 DNA reads TGTGCCAGTAGTACCGACAGGGGGTGGAACACCGGGGAGCTGTTTTTT. Translated, it gives CASSTDRGWNTGELFF. The V call is TRBV19, the J call TRBJ2-2; TRBD1 matches at 9 bases. V was pared by 4 bases and J by 1 base, with 4 bases of the junction left unmatched. The germline CDR1 and CDR2 sequences are LNHDA and SQIVND (reference sequence). The CDR3 covers 16 residues. Full variable domain (outside the CDR3, taken from reference TRBV19 and TRBJ2-2): DGGITQSPKYLFRKEGQNVTLSCEQNLNHDAMYWYRQDPGQGLRLIYYSQIVNDFQKGDIAEGYSVSREKKESFPLTVTSAQKNPTAFYLCASSTDRGWNTGELFFGEGSRLTVL.